This T cell receptor beta chain was captured by sequencing in a study of T cells in Graves' hyperthyroidism and ophthalmopathy. This clonotype was found many times. Its antigen is as yet unknown. Clinical Activity Scores of at least 3, NOSPECS grades of at least 4 and durations under 3 months characterized ophthalmopathy patients. Germline V gene lookup returns CDR1 SGHTA and CDR2 FQGNSA. Germline trimming cut 4 bases from V and 4 bases from J; bases unmatched to any gene: 21. The CDR3 runs 21 residues. General study findings and limits: Blood also contained most expanded thyroid clonotypes above 0.001. Ophthalmopathy, which appeared later, was predicted by the model a median around 6.5 months before onset.

Amplified regions were TCR beta CDR3 sequences from RNA transcripts. HTBI primers were used for first-round RT-PCR of the TCR CDR3. TCRdb fed the multiplex PCR reads into MiXCR, producing one record per CDR3 protein. The sample holds around 350,000 distinct CDR3 sequences; roughly 15% are singletons and the top ten take about 20%. V and J are TRBV7-2 and TRBJ2-1, with 11 bases identical to TRBD2. The clonotype originates from a woman aged 30 to 39 with Graves' ophthalmopathy. The sample comprised blood. CDR3 in amino acids: CASSSASTSGGPTDIYNEQFF. The CDR3, as DNA: TGTGCCAGCAGCTCGGCTTCTACTAGCGGGGGCCCCACCGATATATACAATGAGCAGTTCTTC.